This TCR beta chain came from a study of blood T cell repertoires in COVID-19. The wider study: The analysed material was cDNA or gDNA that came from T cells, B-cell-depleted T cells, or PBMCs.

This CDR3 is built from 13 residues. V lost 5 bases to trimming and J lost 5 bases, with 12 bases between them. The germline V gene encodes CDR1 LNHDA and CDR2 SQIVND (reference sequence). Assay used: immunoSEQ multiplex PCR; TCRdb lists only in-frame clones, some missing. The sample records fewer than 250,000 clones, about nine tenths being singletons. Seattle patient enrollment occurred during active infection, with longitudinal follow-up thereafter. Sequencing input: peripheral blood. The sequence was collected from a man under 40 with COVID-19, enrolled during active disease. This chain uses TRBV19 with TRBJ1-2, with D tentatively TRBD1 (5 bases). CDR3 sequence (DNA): TGTGCCAGTAGTGCGGGACGGTTTTATGGCTACACCTTC. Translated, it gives CASSAGRFYGYTF.